The entry below gives a single T cell receptor beta chain sequence along with its context. The data derive from a study of blood T cell repertoires in COVID-19. Study-wide background: Samples of COVID-19 (acute and convalescent) were obtained from the United States, Italy and Spain. T cells, B-cell-depleted T cells, or PBMCs supplied cDNA or gDNA.

Germline-derived CDR1 and CDR2 are SGHRS and YFSETQ. The CDR3 runs 13 residues. The V and J ends lost 4 bases and 5 bases, in that order; junction bases with no gene match: 2. Original methodology: By means of reference gene primer amplification, nucleated cell counts were estimated. Assay used: immunoSEQ multiplex PCR; TCRdb lists only in-frame clones, some missing. V and J calls plus clone size are reproduced from that table; the DNA served to infer D and trimming. The repertoire holds around 290,000 clones, around 88% seen once, with roughly 4.8% in the top ten. This TCR derives from a middle-aged man with acute or convalescent COVID-19. Sequenced sample: peripheral blood. V gene TRBV5-1 combines with J gene TRBJ2-7, with 11 bases lining up with TRBD1. The CDR3 reads CASSPGQGDEQYF. As DNA, the CDR3 is TGCGCCAGCAGCCCGGGACAGGGGGACGAGCAGTACTTC.